The next 21 T cell receptor beta chains were all read from a single sample in a study of T cells in women clearing cervical HPV infection (dated by TCRdb to 2017 to 2018). Library preparation used the immunoSEQ multiplex PCR assay. In its TCRdb copy, this immuneACCESS table keeps in-frame sequences only and misses some clones. Where compared with another copy, unresolved V genes explain less than half of these, and the others have no known cause. In this sample's table one finds 40,000 to 55,000 clones. About 1% of the sample lies in the top ten. The sequencing sample was made of blood buffy coat. These receptors were collected from a woman aged 18-69 years with a cervical HPV16 infection that either progressed to CIN3+ or cleared (not recorded which).

Note on this clone: The CDR3 extends 3 residues past the end of the read, so its final part is completed from the germline J gene. The gene calls are TRBV19 and TRBJ2-7, with 7 bases identical to TRBD2. The CDR3 totals 13 residues. Germline V gene data show CDR1 as LNHDA and CDR2 as SQIVND (reference sequence). The V and J ends lost 2 bases and 5 bases, in that order; junction bases with no gene match: 3. The sequenced part of the CDR3 DNA is TGTGCCAGTAGTATATGGGGGGGGGACGAG. It encodes CASSIWGGDE. The full-length CDR3 reads as CASSIWGGDEQYF.

About this clone itself: From the germline J gene comes the end of the CDR3, since the read stops 3 residues before it. The chain links TRBV19 to TRBJ1-2; D gene uncertain. Per the germline V gene, CDR1 is LNHDA and CDR2 is SQIVND (reference sequence). The length of the CDR3 is 13 residues. CDR3 region: CASSIIGDRGYTF. The sequenced CDR3 bases are TGTGCCAGTAGTATAATCGGGGATCGGGGC.

About this clone: The read terminates 3 residues ahead of where the CDR3 ends, so the germline J gene completes it. This chain links TRBV12-3 or TRBV12-4 with TRBJ2-5, with TRBD2 matching 9 bases. V lost 8 bases and J lost 4; bases outside the gene matches: 8. The CDR3 has 14 residues. The CDR3 DNA, read in part, is TGTGCCAGCGGCGGGGGGGCGGGGGGAGAGACC. Amino acids: CASGGGAGGET. The full CDR3 sequence reads CASGGGAGGETQYF.

Note on this clone: The CDR3 end lies 3 residues beyond the end of the read and is filled in from the germline J gene. The chain has TRBV19 and TRBJ2-2; 7 positions match TRBD2. The germline CDR1 and CDR2 sequences are LNHDA and SQIVND (reference sequence). V gave up 3 bases and J gave up 4 bases; unmatched junction bases: 5. CDR3 length: 15 residues. CDR3 in amino acids: CASSIGSGGTGELFF. The sequenced part of the CDR3 DNA is TGTGCCAGTAGTATTGGGTCGGGGGGCACCGGGGAG. Full variable domain (missing parts from reference TRBV19 and TRBJ2-2): DGGITQSPKYLFRKEGQNVTLSCEQNLNHDAMYWYRQDPGQGLRLIYYSQIVNDFQKGDIAEGYSVSREKKESFPLTVTSAQKNPTAFYLCASSIGSGGTGELFFGEGSRLTVL.

Regarding this clone: The read halts 3 residues ahead of the CDR3 end, with the missing end drawn from the germline J gene. This chain links TRBV10-2 with TRBJ2-6; 7 nucleotides align to TRBD1. Per the germline V gene, CDR1 is WSHSY and CDR2 is SAAADI. Unmatched junction bases numbered 5, after V lost 6 bases and J lost 0 bases. The CDR3 loop spans 16 amino acids. CDR3: CASSYRGPSGANVLTF. The sequenced CDR3 bases are TGCGCCAGCAGCTACAGGGGCCCCTCTGGGGCCAACGTC.

Worth noting for this clone: The sequenced fragment ends 3 residues before the CDR3 boundary, so the rest is inferred from the germline J gene. The chain has TRBV7-9 and TRBJ2-1; 8 bases agree with TRBD1. Losses at the gene ends were 5 bases for V and 6 bases for J; bases not matched to a gene: 6. The CDR3 length is 14 residues. The germline gives CDR1 SEHNR, CDR2 FQNEAQ (reference sequence). The CDR3 sequence: CASSDRGTANEQFF. Partial CDR3 DNA: TGTGCCAGCAGCGACAGGGGTACGGCCAATGAG.

As to this clone: The CDR3 goes on 3 residues after the read ends, and that part is filled in from the germline J gene. The chain combines TRBV5-3 with TRBJ2-4; TRBD1 matches 7 bases. TRBV5-3 belongs to the ORF category, with a function that is uncertain. CDR3 size: 15 residues. The CDR3 DNA, read in part, is TGTGCCAGAAGCGGGGAGACAGGGAATTCAGGGCCT. It is translated as CARSGETGNSGP. Given in full, the CDR3 is CARSGETGNSGPQYF.

As to this clone: The CDR3 end is not reached by the read, which stops 3 residues before it; the germline J gene fills it in. The chain employs TRBV20-1 and TRBJ1-1; 7 bases fit TRBD1. CDR1 and CDR2 (germline): DFQATT, SNEGSKA (reference sequence). The junction had 7 bases not matched to a gene; V was cut back by 5 bases and J by 7 bases. The CDR3 has 12 residues. The DNA read from the CDR3 is TGCAGTGCTCGGGGGGGACAGAATGAA. Translated, it gives CSARGGQNE. The complete CDR3 protein is CSARGGQNEAFF.

Remarks on this clone: The read terminates 3 residues ahead of where the CDR3 ends, so the germline J gene completes it. The rearrangement uses TRBV2 and TRBJ2-7; 12 bases agree with TRBD2. Trimming cost V 5 bases and J 3 bases; bases outside gene matches: 2. This CDR3 comprises 14 residues. Looked up from germline, CDR1 is SNHLY and CDR2 is FYNNEI. Here the CDR3 reads CASSWTSGDYEQYF. The sequenced part of the CDR3 DNA is TGTGCCAGCAGTTGGACTAGCGGGGACTACGAG.

About this clone: The read ends 3 residues shy of where the CDR3 ends; the end is completed using the germline J gene. The rearrangement links TRBV12-3 or TRBV12-4 to TRBJ2-7, with 7 positions matching TRBD1. CDR3 length equals 13 residues. With 3 bases clipped from V and 6 bases from J, the junction kept 5 bases outside the gene matches. The covered CDR3 bases are TGTGCCAGCAGTTTTCAGGGGGAAGGCGAG. The encoded protein is CASSFQGEGE. From start to end, the CDR3 is CASSFQGEGEQYF.

Concerning this clone: The CDR3 goes on 3 residues after the read ends, and that part is filled in from the germline J gene. V usage is TRBV5-1 and J usage is TRBJ2-3; 9 bases align to TRBD2. This CDR3 region has 15 residues. Per the germline V gene, CDR1 is SGHRS and CDR2 is YFSETQ. CDR3 in amino acids: CASSLAPAGGFTQYF. The part of the CDR3 DNA that was read is TGCGCCAGCAGCTTGGCCCCTGCGGGGGGGTTCACG.

CDR3 bases read: TGTGCCAGTAGATGGGGGGGGCAGGGCACTGAA. The encoded protein is CASRWGGQGTE. The whole CDR3 region reads CASRWGGQGTEAFF. V and J are TRBV19 and TRBJ1-1; maybe TRBD1 (6 bases). Read data end 3 residues before the CDR3 end; the end is taken from the germline J gene. The CDR3 consists of 14 residues. The V gene lost 6 bases and the J gene lost 4 bases, with 15 bases spanning the gap. The V gene's germline CDR1 is LNHDA and CDR2 SQIVND (reference sequence).

Concerning this clone: Read coverage stops 3 residues before the CDR3 terminus; the germline J gene supplies the remainder. The chain uses TRBV7-2 and TRBJ1-5; D is uncertain. Germline assignment: CDR1 SGHTA and CDR2 FQGNSA. This CDR3 comprises 14 residues. Deletions cut 2 bases from V and 6 bases from J, with 11 bases between. CDR3 DNA (partial): TGTGCCAGCAGCTTAATAATTAGCGGTCAGCCC. Its protein is CASSLIISGQP. The CDR3 reads in full as CASSLIISGQPQHF.

Notes on this clone: From the germline J gene comes the end of the CDR3, since the read stops 3 residues before it. The genes are TRBV7-6 and TRBJ1-2, with D maybe TRBD1 (5 bases). The CDR3 runs to 14 residues. Germline V gene data show CDR1 as SGHVS and CDR2 as FNYEAQ. The CDR3 DNA, read in part, is TGTGCCAGCAGCTTAGGAGCGGGGGTACGGGGC. This codes for CASSLGAGVRG. In full, the CDR3 reads CASSLGAGVRGYTF.

Worth noting for this clone: The CDR3 is cut off 3 residues early in the read; its end comes from the germline J gene. V is TRBV20-1 and J is TRBJ1-4; 9 positions match TRBD1. The CDR3 sequence is 15 residues long. In germline, CDR1 is DFQATT, CDR2 SNEGSKA (reference sequence). The CDR3 DNA, read in part, is TGCAGTGCTAAGACCCCGGGACAGGGTAATTCACCA. Encoded protein: CSAKTPGQGNSP. The entire CDR3 protein reads CSAKTPGQGNSPLFF.

As concerns this clone: From the germline J gene comes the end of the CDR3, since the read stops 3 residues before it. The chain has TRBV11-2 and TRBJ2-1; 8 bases align to TRBD2. Germline-derived CDR1 and CDR2 are SGHAT and FQNNGV. The trim removed 5 bases at V and 4 bases at J, leaving 7 bases unmatched. The CDR3 sequence is 15 residues long. Incomplete CDR3 DNA: TGTGCCAGCAGCCCCATAGCGGGGCCATACAATGAG. Protein product: CASSPIAGPYNE. From start to end, the CDR3 is CASSPIAGPYNEQFF.

As regards this clone: The read ends 3 residues before the CDR3 terminus; that terminus is restored from the germline J gene. The rearrangement uses TRBV7-2 and TRBJ1-2, with D uncertain. This CDR3 contains 14 residues. Germline loops: CDR1 SGHTA, CDR2 FQGNSA. Incomplete CDR3 DNA: TGTGCCAGCAGCTTAGCGCACAGCACAGATACC. Translating it yields CASSLAHSTDT. The whole CDR3 protein reads CASSLAHSTDTYTF.

In regard to this clone: The read ends 3 residues shy of where the CDR3 ends; the end is completed using the germline J gene. This chain links TRBV6-1 with TRBJ1-4, with a possible D match to TRBD1 (6 bases). Germline CDR1 is MNHNS and CDR2 is SASEGT. This CDR3 comprises 13 residues. The CDR3 DNA, read in part, is TGTGCCAGCAGTGAGTACAGGGATTCACCA. Protein product: CASSEYRDSP. The whole CDR3 region reads CASSEYRDSPLFF.

Details on this clone: The CDR3 end falls 3 residues outside the read, so it is completed with the germline J gene. V gene TRBV5-4 combines with J gene TRBJ2-7; 10 bases are a match to TRBD2. Germline CDR1 is SGHNT and CDR2 is YYREEE (reference sequence). There are 16 residues in the CDR3. V trimming: 5 bases; J trimming: 4 bases; junction bases outside the gene matches: 12. CDR3 DNA, as far as it was read: TGTGCCAGCAGTAGAACAGGAGCGGGGGGGCCTTACGAG. Protein product: CASSRTGAGGPYE. In full, the CDR3 reads CASSRTGAGGPYEQYF.

Note on this clone: The DNA ends 3 residues before the CDR3 does, and the rest of the CDR3 is filled in from the germline J gene. This chain connects TRBV19 to TRBJ1-6; D ambiguous. The CDR3 totals 14 residues. Germline V CDR1 and CDR2: LNHDA, SQIVND (reference sequence). V shed 5 bases and J shed 7 bases, with 12 bases lying between them. The CDR3 reads CASSPSGANSPLHF. The sequenced CDR3 bases are TGTGCCAGTAGTCCGAGCGGTGCAAATTCACCC.

As for this clone: The sequence runs out 3 residues before the end of the CDR3; the remainder is reconstructed from the germline J gene. The J gene is TRBJ1-4, the V gene TRBV19; TRBD1 matches at 9 bases. The CDR3 runs 19 residues. Trimming at V came to 6 bases and at J to 5 bases, leaving 19 bases not matched to a gene. CDR1 LNHDA and CDR2 SQIVND come from the germline V gene (reference sequence). This CDR3 is CASSLDPGQGYWGNEKLFF. CDR3 DNA (partial): TGTGCCAGTAGCCTTGACCCGGGACAGGGTTATTGGGGCAATGAAAAA.